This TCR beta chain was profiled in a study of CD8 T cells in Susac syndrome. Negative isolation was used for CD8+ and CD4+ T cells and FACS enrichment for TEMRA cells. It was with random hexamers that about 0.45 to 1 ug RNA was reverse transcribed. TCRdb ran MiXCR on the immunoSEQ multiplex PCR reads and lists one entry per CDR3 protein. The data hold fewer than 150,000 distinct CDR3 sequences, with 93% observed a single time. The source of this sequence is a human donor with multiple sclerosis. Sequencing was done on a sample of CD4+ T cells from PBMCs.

The CDR3 loop is CASSSGLIVGEKLFF. The CDR3 DNA is TGTGCCAGCAGTTCAGGACTGATCGTAGGGGAAAAACTGTTTTTT. V is TRBV12-3 or TRBV12-4 and J is TRBJ1-4; D call uncertain. The V gene lost 4 bases and the J gene lost 8 bases, with 17 bases spanning the gap. The CDR3 totals 15 residues.